These 9 T cell receptor beta chains were sequenced from one sample in a study of identical twins. TCRdb ran MiXCR on the 5' RACE reads and lists one entry per CDR3 protein. The data contain roughly 770,000 distinct CDR3 sequences, 18% of them singletons. The same specimen was also included in a second study, on T cells expressing NK-cell markers.

Sequencing input: PBMCs. The origin of the receptors is a woman in her late teens or twenties in good health.

Only a few counts were recorded for this clonotype. The rearrangement links TRBV7-6 to TRBJ2-1; 9 nucleotides agree with TRBD1. The CDR3 length is 16 residues. CDR1 and CDR2 (germline): SGHVS, FNYEAQ. The V segment lost 4 bases and the J segment 8 bases; nucleotides outside the gene matches: 12. The CDR3 is CASSSRPGQGFDEQFF. The CDR3 DNA is TGTGCCAGCAGCTCAAGGCCGGGACAGGGTTTCGATGAGCAGTTCTTC. The variable domain in full, with the rest retrieved from reference TRBV7-6 and TRBJ2-1, is GAGVSQSPRYKVTKRGQDVALRCDPISGHVSLYWYRQALGQGPEFLTYFNYEAQQDKSGLPNDRFSAERPEGSISTLTIQRTEQRDSAMYRCASSSRPGQGFDEQFFGPGTRLTVL.

The CDR3, as DNA: TGTGCCAGCAGTTCCCCGGGTCCATTCCGCTACAATGAGCAGTTCTTC. This encodes CASSSPGPFRYNEQFF. The V and J genes are TRBV12-3 or TRBV12-4 and TRBJ2-1; D unresolved. This CDR3 is 16 amino acids long. Deletions cut 4 bases from V and 3 bases from J, with 16 bases between.

V is TRBV12-3 or TRBV12-4 and J is TRBJ1-2; a possible D gene is TRBD1 (5 bases). The CDR3 runs to 12 residues. V lost 3 bases to trimming and J lost 8 bases, with 10 bases between them. The chain's CDR3 is CASSFGAGGYTF. The CDR3 coding sequence is TGTGCCAGCAGTTTCGGGGCTGGAGGCTACACCTTC.

This clonotype occurred a few times. J is TRBJ2-3 and V is TRBV11-1, with TRBD1 matching 10 bases. V was clipped by 5 bases and J by 2 bases; unmatched bases: 16. The CDR3 runs 19 residues. Germline V CDR1 and CDR2: SGHAT, FQDESV (reference sequence). This CDR3 is CASSLGGTGAILYTDTQYF. CDR3 coding DNA: TGTGCCAGCAGCCTTGGAGGGACAGGGGCCATCCTTTACACAGATACGCAGTATTTT. The entire variable domain, with the rest obtained from reference TRBV11-1 and TRBJ2-3, is as follows: EAEVAQSPRYKITEKSQAVAFWCDPISGHATLYWYRQILGQGPELLVQFQDESVVDDSQLPKDRFSAERLKGVDSTLKIQPAELGDSAMYLCASSLGGTGAILYTDTQYFGPGTRLTVL.

Worth noting for this clonotype: This sequence may be a read error, since a much larger clone differs from it by one base. The V and J genes are TRBV6-2 or TRBV6-3 and TRBJ2-7; perhaps TRBD2 as D (5 bases). CDR1 MNHEY and CDR2 SVGEGT come from the germline V gene. The length of the CDR3 is 13 residues. For the CDR3, the DNA is TGTGCCAGCTGTTACCGGGACTCCTACGAGCAGTACTTC. Translating gives CASCYRDSYEQYF.

The table lists this clonotype with a few counts. The CDR3 DNA follows: TGTGCCAGCAGCCGAGGGACTGGAGGCTGGGATGAGCAGTTCTTC. Its protein product is CASSRGTGGWDEQFF. The rearrangement joins TRBV6-2 or TRBV6-3 to TRBJ2-1, with a possible D match to TRBD2 (6 bases). The CDR3 runs 15 residues. Germline-derived CDR1 and CDR2 are MNHEY and SVGEGT. The V gene lost 6 bases and the J gene lost 8 bases, with 20 bases spanning the gap.

This clonotype was detected ten times or more. This chain joins TRBV2 and TRBJ1-6; D perhaps matches TRBD1 (6 bases). Trimming pared 7 bases from V and 11 bases from J, leaving 15 bases between. Per germline, CDR1 SNHLY and CDR2 FYNNEI. The CDR3 consists of 13 residues. The CDR3 DNA follows: TGTGCCAGCATACGGGACACAGGAGCACCCCTCCACTTT. This translates into CASIRDTGAPLHF.

The V call is TRBV7-6, the J call TRBJ2-3, with TRBD2 as a possible D gene (5 bases). The CDR3 has 14 amino acids. The germline CDR1 and CDR2 sequences are SGHVS and FNYEAQ. V was shortened by 4 bases and J by 0 bases, with 8 bases between the two germline ends. The CDR3 sequence is CASSSWTSTDTQYF. The CDR3 nucleotides are TGTGCCAGCAGCTCGTGGACTAGCACAGATACGCAGTATTTT.

This clonotype was counted at least ten times. The V call is TRBV4-2, the J call TRBJ1-1; D unclear. The CDR3 runs to 13 residues. V dropped 1 base and J dropped 5 bases, with 8 bases sitting between them. Germline V gene lookup returns CDR1 LGHNA and CDR2 YNFKEQ. The CDR3: CASSQGVGTEAFF. The CDR3 bases are TGTGCCAGCAGCCAAGGGGTAGGGACTGAAGCTTTCTTT.